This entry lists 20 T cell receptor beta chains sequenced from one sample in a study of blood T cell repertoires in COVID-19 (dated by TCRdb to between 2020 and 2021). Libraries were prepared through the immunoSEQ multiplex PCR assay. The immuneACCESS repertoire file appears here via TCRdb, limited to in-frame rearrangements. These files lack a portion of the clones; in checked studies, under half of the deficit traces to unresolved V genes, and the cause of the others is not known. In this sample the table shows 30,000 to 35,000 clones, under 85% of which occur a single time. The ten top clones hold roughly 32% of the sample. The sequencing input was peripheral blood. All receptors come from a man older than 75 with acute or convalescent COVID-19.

The CDR3 nucleotides read TGTGCCACCAGCAGAGAATTACCTACAGGGATGAGGGATGCTTTCTTT. This encodes CATSRELPTGMRDAFF. The gene calls are TRBV15 and TRBJ1-1, with D possibly matching TRBD1 (6 bases). This CDR3 comprises 16 residues. V lost 0 bases, J lost 11 bases, and 22 bases lay in between. The germline V gene has CDR1 LNHNV and CDR2 YYDKDF (reference sequence).

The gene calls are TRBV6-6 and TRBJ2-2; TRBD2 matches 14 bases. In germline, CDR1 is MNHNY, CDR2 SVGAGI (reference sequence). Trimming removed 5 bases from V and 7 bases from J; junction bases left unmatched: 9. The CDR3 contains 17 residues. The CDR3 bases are TGTGCCAGCAGTCCCTATCGGACTAGCGGGGGGCACGGGGAGCTGTTTTTT. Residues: CASSPYRTSGGHGELFF.

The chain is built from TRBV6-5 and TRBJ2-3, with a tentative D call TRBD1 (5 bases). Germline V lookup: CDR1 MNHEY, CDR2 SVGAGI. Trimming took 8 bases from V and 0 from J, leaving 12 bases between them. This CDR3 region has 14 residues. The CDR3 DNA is TGTGCCAGCTGGGGCGGCTTAAGCACAGATACGCAGTATTTT. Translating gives CASWGGLSTDTQYF.

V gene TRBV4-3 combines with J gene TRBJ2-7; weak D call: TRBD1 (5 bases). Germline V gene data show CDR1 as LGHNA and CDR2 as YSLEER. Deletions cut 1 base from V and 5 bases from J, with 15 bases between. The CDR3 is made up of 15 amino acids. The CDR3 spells CASSQVAGRENEQYF. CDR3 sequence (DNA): TGCGCCAGCAGCCAAGTCGCAGGGCGCGAGAACGAGCAGTACTTC.

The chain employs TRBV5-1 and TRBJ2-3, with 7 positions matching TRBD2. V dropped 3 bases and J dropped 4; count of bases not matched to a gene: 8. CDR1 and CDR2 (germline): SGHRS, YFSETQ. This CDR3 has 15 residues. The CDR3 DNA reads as TGCGCCAGCAGCTCCAGGGCTAGCGGACCAGATACGCAGTATTTT. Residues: CASSSRASGPDTQYF.

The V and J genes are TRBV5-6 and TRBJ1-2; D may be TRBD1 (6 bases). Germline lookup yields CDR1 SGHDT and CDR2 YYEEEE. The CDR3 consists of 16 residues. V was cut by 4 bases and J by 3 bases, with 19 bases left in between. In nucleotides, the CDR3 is TGTGCCAGCAGCCCGATCCCAGGGGCACGCGACTATGGCTACACCTTC. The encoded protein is CASSPIPGARDYGYTF.

The CDR3 DNA is TGTGCCAGCAGCGCAACTCAAGTAAACTATGGCTACACCTTC. This gives the protein CASSATQVNYGYTF. The V gene is TRBV7-9, the J gene TRBJ1-2; no clear D. This CDR3 region has 14 residues. The germline gives CDR1 SEHNR, CDR2 FQNEAQ (reference sequence). V was clipped by 5 bases and J by 2 bases, with 12 bases between them.

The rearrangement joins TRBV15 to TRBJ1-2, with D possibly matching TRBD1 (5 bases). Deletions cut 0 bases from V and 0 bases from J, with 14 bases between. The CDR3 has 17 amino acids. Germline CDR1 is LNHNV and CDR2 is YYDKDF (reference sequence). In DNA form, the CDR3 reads TGTGCCACCAGCAGAGATAGGGGAACACTTGCTAACTATGGCTACACCTTC. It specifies CATSRDRGTLANYGYTF.

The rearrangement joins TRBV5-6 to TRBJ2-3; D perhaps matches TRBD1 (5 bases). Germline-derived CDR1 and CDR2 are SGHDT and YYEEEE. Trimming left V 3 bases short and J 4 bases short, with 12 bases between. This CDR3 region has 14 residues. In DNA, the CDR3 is TGTGCCAGCAGCTCCCAGGGAAGTGCAGATACGCAGTATTTT. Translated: CASSSQGSADTQYF. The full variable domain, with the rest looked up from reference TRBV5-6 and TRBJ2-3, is DAGVTQSPTHLIKTRGQQVTLRCSPKSGHDTVSWYQQALGQGPQFIFQYYEEEERQRGNFPDRFSGHQFPNYSSELNVNALLLGDSALYLCASSSQGSADTQYFGPGTRLTVL.

Here the CDR3 reads CASSYQTGEQPQHF. For the CDR3, the DNA is TGTGCCAGCAGCTATCAGACAGGGGAGCAGCCCCAGCATTTT. The chain uses TRBV7-9 and TRBJ1-5; 8 bases are shared with TRBD1. The CDR3 contains 14 residues. The V gene end was trimmed by 4 bases and the J gene end by 7 bases; junction bases not matched to a gene: 6. CDR1 is SEHNR, CDR2 FQNEAQ, per germline (reference sequence).

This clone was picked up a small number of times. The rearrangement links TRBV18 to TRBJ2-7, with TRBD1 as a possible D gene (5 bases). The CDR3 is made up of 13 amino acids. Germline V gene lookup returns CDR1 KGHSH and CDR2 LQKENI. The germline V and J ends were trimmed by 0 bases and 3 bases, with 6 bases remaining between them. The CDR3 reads CASSPPGVYEQYF. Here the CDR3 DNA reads TGTGCCAGCTCACCACCAGGGGTCTACGAGCAGTACTTC.

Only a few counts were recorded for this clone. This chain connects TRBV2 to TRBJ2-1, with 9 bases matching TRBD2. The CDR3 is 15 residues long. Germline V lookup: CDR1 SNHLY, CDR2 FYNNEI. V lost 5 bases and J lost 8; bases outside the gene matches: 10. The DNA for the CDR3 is TGTGCCAGCAGTCCTGGGGGGACTAGCATGGATGAGCAGTTCTTC. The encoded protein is CASSPGGTSMDEQFF.

Here the CDR3 reads CASSPLGASYEQYF. The CDR3 nucleotides read TGTGCCAGCAGCCCCCTGGGCGCTTCCTACGAGCAGTACTTC. The rearrangement uses TRBV3-1 (or the pseudogene TRBV3-2) and TRBJ2-7; unclear D gene. CDR3 length equals 14 residues. Trimming took off 4 bases at V and 1 base at J, with 11 bases between the two ends. CDR1 is LGHDT, CDR2 YNNKEL, per germline (reference sequence).

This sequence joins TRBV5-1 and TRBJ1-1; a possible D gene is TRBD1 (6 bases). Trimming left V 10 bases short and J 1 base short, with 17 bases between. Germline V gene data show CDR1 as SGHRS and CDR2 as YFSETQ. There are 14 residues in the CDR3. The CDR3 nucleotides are TGCGCCCGCGGGGCGGGGGGGGCGAACACTGAAGCTTTCTTT. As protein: CARGAGGANTEAFF.

CDR3 amino acids: CASSQAGSGGVMQYF. The CDR3, as DNA: TGTGCCAGCTCCCAGGCGGGGAGCGGGGGAGTTATGCAGTATTTT. V usage is TRBV18 and J usage is TRBJ2-3, with 8 nucleotides matching TRBD2. J was trimmed by 11 bases and V by 6 bases; bases with no gene match: 16. Germline V CDR1 and CDR2: KGHSH, LQKENI. The CDR3 has 15 amino acids.

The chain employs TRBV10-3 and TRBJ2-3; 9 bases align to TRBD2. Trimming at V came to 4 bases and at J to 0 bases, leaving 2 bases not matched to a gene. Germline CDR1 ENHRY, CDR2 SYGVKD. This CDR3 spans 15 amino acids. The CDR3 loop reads CAISGSGGSTDTQYF. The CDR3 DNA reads TGTGCCATCAGTGGGAGCGGGGGGAGCACAGATACGCAGTATTTT.

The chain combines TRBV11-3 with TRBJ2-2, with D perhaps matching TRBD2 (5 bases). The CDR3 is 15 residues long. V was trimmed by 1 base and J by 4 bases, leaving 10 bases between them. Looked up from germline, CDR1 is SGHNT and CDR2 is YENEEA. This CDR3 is CASSLVGGSTGELFF. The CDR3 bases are TGTGCCAGCAGCTTAGTTGGAGGCAGCACCGGGGAGCTGTTTTTT.

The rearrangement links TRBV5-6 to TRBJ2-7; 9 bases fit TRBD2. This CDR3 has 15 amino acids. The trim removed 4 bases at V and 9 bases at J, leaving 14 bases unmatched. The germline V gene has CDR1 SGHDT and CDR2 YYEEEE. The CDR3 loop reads CASSLPGGGAYRQYF. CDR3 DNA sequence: TGTGCCAGCAGCCTGCCCGGCGGGGGGGCTTATCGGCAGTACTTC.

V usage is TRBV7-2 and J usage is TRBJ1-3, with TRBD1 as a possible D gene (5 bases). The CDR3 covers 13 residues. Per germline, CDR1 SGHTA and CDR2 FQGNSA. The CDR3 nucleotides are TGTGTTAGCACCAGGGTGAGAAGGAACACCATATATTTT. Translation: CVSTRVRRNTIYF.

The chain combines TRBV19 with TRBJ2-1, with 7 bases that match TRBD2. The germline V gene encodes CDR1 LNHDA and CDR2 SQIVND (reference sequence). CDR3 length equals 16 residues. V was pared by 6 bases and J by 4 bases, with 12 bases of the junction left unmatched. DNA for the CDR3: TGTGCCAGTAGGAGTGTAGCGGGCCATCTATACAATGAGCAGTTCTTC. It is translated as CASRSVAGHLYNEQFF.